These 24 T cell receptor beta chains came from one sample sequenced in a study of blood T cell repertoires in COVID-19. TCRdb keeps only in-frame clones here, not all; method: immunoSEQ multiplex PCR. The profile shows approximately 500,000 clones, roughly 90% of them singletons. Sequencing was carried out using PBMCs or T cells enriched from blood (not recorded which). All receptors derive from a woman aged 35 to 49 who had recovered from COVID-19.

This clone was seen only once. A junction end diverges from the germline sequence, so it may reflect a read error. The rearrangement uses TRBV6-5 and TRBJ2-7, with 8 positions matching TRBD1. CDR1 and CDR2 from the germline V gene are MNHEY and SVGAGI. This CDR3 is built from 13 residues. Here the CDR3 DNA reads TGTGCCAGCAGTTACATCTTTTCGGACAGGGTGCACTTC. Translation: CASSYIFSDRVHF.

Concerning this clone itself: Other DNA sequences of this sample code for an identical CDR3. V gene TRBV12-3 or TRBV12-4 combines with J gene TRBJ1-2, with D perhaps matching TRBD1 (5 bases). The length of the CDR3 is 13 residues. V was clipped by 11 bases and J by 3 bases, with 16 bases between them. The CDR3 here is CASRPQGDYGYTF. The CDR3 coding sequence is TGTGCCTCTAGGCCACAAGGGGACTATGGCTACACCTTC.

The J gene is TRBJ2-7, the V gene TRBV27, with D hard to call. Trimming pared 0 bases from V and 3 bases from J, leaving 15 bases between. CDR3 length equals 16 residues. Looked up from germline, CDR1 is MNHEY and CDR2 is SMNVEV (reference sequence). CDR3 in amino acids: CASSLSPGSAIYEQYF. The CDR3 nucleotides are TGTGCCAGCAGTTTATCCCCAGGCAGTGCGATCTACGAGCAGTACTTC.

V and J are TRBV13 and TRBJ2-7; 8 bases agree with TRBD2. Germline lookup yields CDR1 PRHDT and CDR2 FYEKMQ (reference sequence). This CDR3 contains 14 residues. With 5 bases clipped from V and 3 bases from J, the junction kept 6 bases outside the gene matches. CDR3 sequence: CASSPPGLGYEQYF. CDR3 sequence (DNA): TGTGCCAGCAGCCCCCCGGGACTAGGCTACGAGCAGTACTTC.

V and J are TRBV19 and TRBJ2-7, with 8 positions matching TRBD1. Germline CDR1 LNHDA, CDR2 SQIVND (reference sequence). The CDR3 consists of 15 residues. V lost 5 bases, J lost 2 bases, and 8 bases stayed unmatched. The CDR3 coding sequence is TGTGCCAGTAGTCCCGGGACAGGCTTAACCTACGAGCAGTACTTC. Translated, it gives CASSPGTGLTYEQYF.

J is TRBJ1-3 and V is TRBV30, with D possibly being TRBD1 (6 bases). The germline gives CDR1 GTSNPN, CDR2 SVGIG (reference sequence). The CDR3 sequence is 12 residues long. Trimming removed 0 bases from V and 7 bases from J, with 7 bases in between. DNA of the CDR3: TGTGCCTGGAGTGTAGGGGGTAACACCATATATTTT. It encodes CAWSVGGNTIYF.

This chain links TRBV5-4 with TRBJ2-2; D is perhaps TRBD2 (5 bases). This CDR3 contains 15 residues. From germline, CDR1 is SGHNT and CDR2 YYREEE (reference sequence). V was clipped by 1 base and J by 8 bases, with 15 bases between them. The DNA for the CDR3 is TGTGCCAGCAGCTTGAGGGCTGCCAGAGGGGGGGAGCTGTTTTTT. The encoded protein is CASSLRAARGGELFF.

The chain recombines TRBV19 with TRBJ2-1, with TRBD2 matching over 8 bases. Germline V gene sequence: CDR1 LNHDA, CDR2 SQIVND (reference sequence). The V gene end was trimmed by 7 bases and the J gene end by 3 bases; junction bases not matched to a gene: 11. The CDR3 is made up of 16 amino acids. The CDR3 is CASTKSGTSLYNEQFF. DNA for the CDR3: TGTGCCAGTACTAAATCCGGGACTAGTCTCTACAATGAGCAGTTCTTC.

The J gene is TRBJ2-7, the V gene TRBV29-1; possible D gene TRBD2, 6 bases. The V end was cut by 6 bases, the J end by 3 bases, with 15 bases between. Looked up from germline, CDR1 is SQVTM and CDR2 is ANQGSEA. The CDR3 covers 13 residues. In nucleotides, the CDR3 is TGCAGCGTGTACGGGACTGGTATCTACGAGCAGTACTTC. Translated: CSVYGTGIYEQYF.

This clone was counted a single time. V is TRBV2 and J is TRBJ2-2; 7 positions agree with TRBD1. This CDR3 has 16 residues. Germline V gives CDR1 SNHLY, CDR2 FYNNEI. V dropped 0 bases and J dropped 6; count of bases not matched to a gene: 7. CDR3 nucleotide sequence: TGTGCCAGCAGTGAAGCGTGGACAGGTTTAGCCGGGGAGCTGTTTTTT. Its translation: CASSEAWTGLAGELFF.

V gene TRBV19 combines with J gene TRBJ2-5; a weak D match, TRBD2 (5 bases). Germline CDR1 reads LNHDA; CDR2 reads SQIVND (reference sequence). The CDR3 runs 12 residues. V lost 3 bases to trimming and J lost 3 bases, with 5 bases between them. CDR3 region: CASSMREETQYF. The CDR3, as DNA: TGTGCCAGTAGTATGCGGGAAGAGACCCAGTACTTC.

The genes are TRBV7-2 and TRBJ1-2; TRBD1 matches 12 bases. The germline gives CDR1 SGHTA, CDR2 FQGNSA. V lost 0 bases, J lost 7 bases, and 6 bases stayed unmatched. The CDR3 contains 16 residues. The CDR3 is CASSLAQGTGGSGYTF. CDR3 coding DNA: TGTGCCAGCAGCTTAGCCCAAGGGACAGGGGGCTCTGGCTACACCTTC.

The count of this clone is one. The V gene is TRBV28, the J gene TRBJ2-7, with 7 bases matching TRBD2. CDR1 is MDHEN, CDR2 SYDVKM, per germline. After removal of 6 bases from V and 6 bases from J, the junction contained 17 bases not matched to a gene. This CDR3 is built from 16 residues. CDR3: CASSLTSGLIEGEQYF. The CDR3 DNA is TGTGCCAGCAGCCTTACTTCGGGACTAATCGAGGGCGAGCAGTACTTC. Filled out from reference TRBV28 and TRBJ2-7, the complete variable domain reads DVKVTQSSRYLVKRTGEKVFLECVQDMDHENMFWYRQDPGLGLRLIYFSYDVKMKEKGDIPEGYSVSREKKERFSLILESASTNQTSMYLCASSLTSGLIEGEQYFGPGTRLTVT.

The gene calls are TRBV5-4 and TRBJ2-1, with 8 positions matching TRBD2. The CDR3 has 14 amino acids. The V gene's germline CDR1 is SGHNT and CDR2 YYREEE (reference sequence). V was pared by 3 bases and J by 6 bases, with 5 bases of the junction left unmatched. The CDR3 spells CASSSGLAPNEQFF. As DNA, the CDR3 is TGTGCCAGCAGCTCCGGACTAGCACCCAATGAGCAGTTCTTC.

The chain uses TRBV2 and TRBJ1-1, with a possible D match to TRBD1 (6 bases). V shed 4 bases and J shed 4 bases, with 10 bases lying between them. The length of the CDR3 is 13 residues. Per the germline V gene, CDR1 is SNHLY and CDR2 is FYNNEI. CDR3: CASSVGGGTEAFF. DNA for the CDR3: TGTGCCAGCAGTGTAGGGGGGGGCACTGAAGCTTTCTTT.

This clone was picked up one time. Here the CDR3 DNA reads TGTGCCAGTACCCCTAGAACGTCCCTCGATACGCAGTATTTT. Translating it yields CASTPRTSLDTQYF. This sequence joins TRBV19 and TRBJ2-3; D unresolved. Germline V gene sequence: CDR1 LNHDA, CDR2 SQIVND (reference sequence). Trimming left V 7 bases short and J 6 bases short, with 17 bases between. The CDR3 sequence is 14 residues long.

V usage is TRBV9 and J usage is TRBJ2-7, with 10 bases that match TRBD2. The CDR3 is 15 residues long. CDR1 SGDLS and CDR2 YYNGEE come from the germline V gene. Germline trimming cut 4 bases from V and 2 bases from J; bases unmatched to any gene: 6. CDR3 coding DNA: TGTGCCAGCAGCTTTGGACTAGCGGAACCCTACGAGCAGTACTTC. Its translation is CASSFGLAEPYEQYF.

The V gene is TRBV18, the J gene TRBJ1-1, with D tentatively TRBD1 (5 bases). V lost 6 bases to trimming and J lost 3 bases, with 11 bases between them. This CDR3 contains 13 residues. Per the germline V gene, CDR1 is KGHSH and CDR2 is LQKENI. CDR3 sequence (DNA): TGTGCCAGCTCGACTTCGGGGGACACTGAAGCTTTCTTT. It codes for CASSTSGDTEAFF.

The chain recombines TRBV7-2 with TRBJ2-1; possible D gene TRBD2, 5 bases. The CDR3 is 13 amino acids. V shed 5 bases and J shed 2 bases, with 7 bases lying between them. Germline values: CDR1 SGHTA, CDR2 FQGNSA. CDR3 bases: TGTGCCAGCAGCCGGGAACCCTACAATGAGCAGTTCTTC. This gives the protein CASSREPYNEQFF.

This chain links TRBV11-3 with TRBJ2-1; 9 nucleotides agree with TRBD2. Germline assignment: CDR1 SGHNT and CDR2 YENEEA. Trimming at V came to 5 bases and at J to 3 bases, leaving 8 bases not matched to a gene. This CDR3 region has 16 residues. The CDR3 region has the DNA TGTGCCAGCAGCACGACGACTAGCGGATTCTACAATGAGCAGTTCTTC. Its translation: CASSTTTSGFYNEQFF.

V and J are TRBV4-1 and TRBJ1-3, with D perhaps matching TRBD1 (6 bases). Trimming took off 8 bases at V and 2 bases at J, with 19 bases between the two ends. The CDR3 length is 16 residues. The germline gives CDR1 MGHRA, CDR2 YSYEKL. The CDR3 DNA reads as TGCGCCAGCTCGAACAAAGGGACACCCACTGGAAACACCATATATTTT. Translation: CASSNKGTPTGNTIYF.

The chain has TRBV5-1 and TRBJ1-4, with 7 bases lining up with TRBD1. After removal of 4 bases from V and 8 bases from J, the junction contained 8 bases not matched to a gene. This CDR3 is built from 14 residues. Germline V gene data show CDR1 as SGHRS and CDR2 as YFSETQ. In DNA form, the CDR3 reads TGCGCCAGCAGCACAACAGGGGTCGAGGAAAAACTGTTTTTT. This translates into CASSTTGVEEKLFF. The full variable domain, its missing parts supplied by reference TRBV5-1 and TRBJ1-4, is KAGVTQTPRYLIKTRGQQVTLSCSPISGHRSVSWYQQTPGQGLQFLFEYFSETQRNKGNFPGRFSGRQFSNSRSEMNVSTLELGDSALYLCASSTTGVEEKLFFGSGTQLSVL.

The genes are TRBV10-3 and TRBJ1-2, with 8 bases aligning to TRBD1. V lost 7 bases to trimming and J lost 8 bases; unmatched junction nucleotides: 9. The CDR3 is 13 residues long. Germline lookup yields CDR1 ENHRY and CDR2 SYGVKD. The CDR3 bases are TGTGCCATCACTGGACAGGGATCCGGAGGCTACACCTTC. It translates to CAITGQGSGGYTF.

The chain has TRBV2 and TRBJ2-5; 9 positions match TRBD1. Per the germline V gene, CDR1 is SNHLY and CDR2 is FYNNEI. J lost 4 bases, V lost 0 bases, and 9 bases had no gene match. This CDR3 is 17 amino acids long. CDR3 loop: CASSEALGTGYRETQYF. In DNA, the CDR3 is TGTGCCAGCAGTGAAGCGCTTGGGACAGGGTACCGAGAGACCCAGTACTTC.